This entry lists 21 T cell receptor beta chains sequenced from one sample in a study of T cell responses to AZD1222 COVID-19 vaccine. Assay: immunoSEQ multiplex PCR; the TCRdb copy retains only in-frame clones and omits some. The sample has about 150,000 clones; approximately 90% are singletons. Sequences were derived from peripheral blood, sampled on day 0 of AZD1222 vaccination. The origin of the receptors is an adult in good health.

CDR3 DNA: TGTGCCAGCAGCGTAGAAGGGGGTGATACTGAAGCTTTCTTT. Amino acid sequence: CASSVEGGDTEAFF. This sequence joins TRBV9 and TRBJ1-1; TRBD1 might be the D (6 bases). CDR3 length: 14 amino acids. Trimming pared 0 bases from V and 5 bases from J, leaving 11 bases between. Germline V CDR1 and CDR2: SGDLS, YYNGEE.

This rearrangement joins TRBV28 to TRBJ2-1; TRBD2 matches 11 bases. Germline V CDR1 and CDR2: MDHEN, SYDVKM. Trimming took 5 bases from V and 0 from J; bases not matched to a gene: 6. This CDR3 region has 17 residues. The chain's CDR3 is CASSRGLAGSSYNEQFF. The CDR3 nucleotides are TGTGCCAGCAGTCGAGGACTAGCGGGTAGCTCCTACAATGAGCAGTTCTTC.

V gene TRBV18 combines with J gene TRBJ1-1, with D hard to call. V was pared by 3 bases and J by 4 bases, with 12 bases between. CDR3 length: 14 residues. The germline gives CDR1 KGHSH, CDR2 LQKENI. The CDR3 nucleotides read TGTGCCAGCTCACCTCCGGGTCTGGGCACTGAAGCTTTCTTT. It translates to CASSPPGLGTEAFF.

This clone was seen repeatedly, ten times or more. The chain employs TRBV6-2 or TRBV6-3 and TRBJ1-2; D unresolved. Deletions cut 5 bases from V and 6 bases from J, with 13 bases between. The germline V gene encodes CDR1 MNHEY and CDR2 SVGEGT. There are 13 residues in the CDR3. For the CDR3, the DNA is TGTGCCAGCAGTGTGGGAGATATTGATGGCTACACCTTC. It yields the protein CASSVGDIDGYTF.

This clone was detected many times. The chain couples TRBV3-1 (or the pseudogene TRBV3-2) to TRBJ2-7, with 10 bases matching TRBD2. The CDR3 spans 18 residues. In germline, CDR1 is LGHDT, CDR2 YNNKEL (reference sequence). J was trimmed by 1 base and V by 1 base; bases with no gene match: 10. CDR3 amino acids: CASSQGLAGVTTSYEQYF. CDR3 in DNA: TGTGCCAGCAGCCAAGGGCTAGCGGGAGTTACCACATCCTACGAGCAGTACTTC.

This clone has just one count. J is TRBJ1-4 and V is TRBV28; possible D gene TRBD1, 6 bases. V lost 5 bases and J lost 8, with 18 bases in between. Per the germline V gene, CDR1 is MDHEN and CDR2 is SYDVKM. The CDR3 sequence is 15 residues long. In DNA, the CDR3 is TGTGCCAGCAGTCCCCGGACAGAAGATGACGAAAAACTGTTTTTT. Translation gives CASSPRTEDDEKLFF.

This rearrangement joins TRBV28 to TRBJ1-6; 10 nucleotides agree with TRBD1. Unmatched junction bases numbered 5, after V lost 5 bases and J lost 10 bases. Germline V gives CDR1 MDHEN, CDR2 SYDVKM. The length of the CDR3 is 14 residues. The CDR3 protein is CASSTTGGYSPLHF. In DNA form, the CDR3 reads TGTGCCAGCAGTACGACAGGGGGCTACTCACCCCTCCACTTT.

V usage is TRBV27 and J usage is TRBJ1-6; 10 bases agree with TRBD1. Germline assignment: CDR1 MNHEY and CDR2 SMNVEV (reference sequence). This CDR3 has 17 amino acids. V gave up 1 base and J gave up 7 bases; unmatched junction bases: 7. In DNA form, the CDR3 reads TGTGCCAGCAGTTTATTGGGACAGGGGATATGGAATTCACCCCTCCACTTT. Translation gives CASSLLGQGIWNSPLHF.

The CDR3: CSVEFTGSSDTQYF. The CDR3 nucleotides read TGCAGCGTTGAGTTCACAGGGAGCTCAGATACGCAGTATTTT. This rearrangement joins TRBV29-1 to TRBJ2-3; possible D gene TRBD1, 6 bases. V was trimmed by 3 bases and J by 4 bases, leaving 14 bases between them. The V gene's germline CDR1 is SQVTM and CDR2 ANQGSEA. This CDR3 region has 14 residues.

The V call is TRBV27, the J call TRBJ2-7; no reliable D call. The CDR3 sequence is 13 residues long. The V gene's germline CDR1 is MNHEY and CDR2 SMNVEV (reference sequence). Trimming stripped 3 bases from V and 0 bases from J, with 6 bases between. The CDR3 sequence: CASSFGPSYEQYF. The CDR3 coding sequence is TGTGCCAGCAGTTTCGGGCCCTCCTACGAGCAGTACTTC.

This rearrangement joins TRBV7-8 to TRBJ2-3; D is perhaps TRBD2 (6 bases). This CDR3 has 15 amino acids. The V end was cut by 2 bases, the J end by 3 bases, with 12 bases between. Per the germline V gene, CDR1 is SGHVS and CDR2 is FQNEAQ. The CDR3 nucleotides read TGTGCCAGCAGCTTAATGGCAGGGAGGACAGATACGCAGTATTTT. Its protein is CASSLMAGRTDTQYF.

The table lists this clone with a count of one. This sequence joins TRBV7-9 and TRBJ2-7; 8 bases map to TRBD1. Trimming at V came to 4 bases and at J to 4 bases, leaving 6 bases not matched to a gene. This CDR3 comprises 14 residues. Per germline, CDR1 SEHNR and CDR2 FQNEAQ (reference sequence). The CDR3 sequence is CASSSDRGWYEQYF. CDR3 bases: TGTGCCAGCAGCTCTGACAGGGGTTGGTACGAGCAGTACTTC. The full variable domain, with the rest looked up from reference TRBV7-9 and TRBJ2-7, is DTGVSQNPRHKITKRGQNVTFRCDPISEHNRLYWYRQTLGQGPEFLTYFQNEAQLEKSRLLSDRFSAERPKGSFSTLEIQRTEQGDSAMYLCASSSDRGWYEQYFGPGTRLTVT.

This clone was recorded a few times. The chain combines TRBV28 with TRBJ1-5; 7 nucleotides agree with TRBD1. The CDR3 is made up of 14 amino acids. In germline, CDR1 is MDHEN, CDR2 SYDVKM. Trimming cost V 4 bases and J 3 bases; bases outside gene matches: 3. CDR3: CASSSTGYNQPQHF. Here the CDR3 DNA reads TGTGCCAGCAGTTCGACAGGGTACAATCAGCCCCAGCATTTT.

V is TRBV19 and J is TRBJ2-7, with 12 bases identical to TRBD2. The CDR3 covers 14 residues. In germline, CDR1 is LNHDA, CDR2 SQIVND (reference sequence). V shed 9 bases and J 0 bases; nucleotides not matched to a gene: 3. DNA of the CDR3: TGTGCCAGCAGGACTAGCGGGACCTCCTACGAGCAGTACTTC. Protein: CASRTSGTSYEQYF. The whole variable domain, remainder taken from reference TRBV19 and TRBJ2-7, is DGGITQSPKYLFRKEGQNVTLSCEQNLNHDAMYWYRQDPGQGLRLIYYSQIVNDFQKGDIAEGYSVSREKKESFPLTVTSAQKNPTAFYLCASRTSGTSYEQYFGPGTRLTVT.

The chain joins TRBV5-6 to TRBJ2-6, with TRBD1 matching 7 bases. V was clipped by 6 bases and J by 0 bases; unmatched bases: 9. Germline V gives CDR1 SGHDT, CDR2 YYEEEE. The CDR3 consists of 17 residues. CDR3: CASIRQGPYSGANVLTF. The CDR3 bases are TGTGCCAGCATCAGACAGGGCCCATACTCTGGGGCCAACGTCCTGACTTTC.

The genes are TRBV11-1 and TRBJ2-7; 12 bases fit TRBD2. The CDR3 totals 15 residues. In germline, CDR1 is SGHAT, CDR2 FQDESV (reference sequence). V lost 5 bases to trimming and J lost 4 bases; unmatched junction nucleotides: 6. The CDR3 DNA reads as TGTGCCAGCAGCGCGACTAGCGGGAGCAGGTACGAGCAGTACTTC. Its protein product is CASSATSGSRYEQYF. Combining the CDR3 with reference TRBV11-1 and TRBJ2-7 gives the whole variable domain EAEVAQSPRYKITEKSQAVAFWCDPISGHATLYWYRQILGQGPELLVQFQDESVVDDSQLPKDRFSAERLKGVDSTLKIQPAELGDSAMYLCASSATSGSRYEQYFGPGTRLTVT.

The CDR3 region is CASSEFSGTLSGEQYF. CDR3 DNA: TGCGCCAGCAGTGAGTTTTCCGGGACGTTGTCTGGCGAGCAGTACTTC. The gene calls are TRBV10-2 and TRBJ2-7, with D perhaps given as TRBD1 or TRBD2 (5 bases each). CDR3 length: 16 amino acids. Germline-derived CDR1 and CDR2 are WSHSY and SAAADI. V gave up 1 base and J gave up 6 bases, with 19 bases separating them.

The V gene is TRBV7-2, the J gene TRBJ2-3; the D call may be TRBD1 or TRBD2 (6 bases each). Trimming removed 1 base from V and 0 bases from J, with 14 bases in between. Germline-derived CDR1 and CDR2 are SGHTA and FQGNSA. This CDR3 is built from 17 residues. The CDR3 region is CASSLVGGGRSTDTQYF. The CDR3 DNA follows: TGTGCCAGCAGCTTAGTCGGAGGGGGGCGGAGCACAGATACGCAGTATTTT.

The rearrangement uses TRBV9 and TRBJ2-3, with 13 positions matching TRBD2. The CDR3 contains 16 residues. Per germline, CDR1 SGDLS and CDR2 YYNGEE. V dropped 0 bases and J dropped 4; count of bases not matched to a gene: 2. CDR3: CASSVGLAGGSDTQYF. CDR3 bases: TGTGCCAGCAGCGTAGGACTAGCGGGAGGTTCAGATACGCAGTATTTT.

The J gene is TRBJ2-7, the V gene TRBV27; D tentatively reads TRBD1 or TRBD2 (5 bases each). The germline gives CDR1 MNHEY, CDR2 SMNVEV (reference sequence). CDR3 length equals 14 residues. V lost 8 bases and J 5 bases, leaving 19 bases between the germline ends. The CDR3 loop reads CASSRGVVSHEQYF. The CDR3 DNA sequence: TGTGCCAGCTCCCGAGGGGTCGTTTCACACGAGCAGTACTTC.

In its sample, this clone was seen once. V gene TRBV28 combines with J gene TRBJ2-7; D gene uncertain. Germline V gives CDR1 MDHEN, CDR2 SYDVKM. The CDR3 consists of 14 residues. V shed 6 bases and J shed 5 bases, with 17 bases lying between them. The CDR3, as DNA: TGTGCCAGCAGCAAGGTGGGGATTTCCCACGAGCAGTACTTC. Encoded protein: CASSKVGISHEQYF.